This entry concerns a single T cell receptor beta chain. What this receptor recognizes is not known. Per-nucleotide qualities are absent, and no much larger clonotype sits a single base away. The transplants used related donors along with nonmyeloablative bone marrow transplantation, and in the human trials mixed chimerism was transient. Thawed PBMCs were FACS-sorted into unstimulated Tregs (CD4+CD25+CD127-), CD4+ non-Tregs (CD4+CD25-), CD4 cells and CD8 cells. 4 combined kidney and bone marrow transplant recipients from the ITN036ST trial were included as patients, and samples were available only from these trial subjects. Healthy control blood was processed by Ficoll density gradient to PBMCs and cryopreserved; patient PBMCs were collected before and after transplant. Genomic DNA was extracted from sorted cells with the QIAGEN DNeasy Blood and Tissue Kit for TCRbeta CDR3 sequencing. High-throughput TCRbeta CDR3 sequencing, including PCR amplification with bias correction and internal controls, was performed commercially through immunoSEQ. In the paper's pipeline: Unique productive TCRbeta sequences were defined by CDR3 nucleotide sequence where primers matched, otherwise by CDR3 amino acid sequence with Vbeta and Jbeta genes. As a correction for sorting error, sequences shared between sorted populations at a frequency ratio of 2:1 or less were discarded, and the remaining shared sequences were assigned to the higher population. A sequence was defined as donor-reactive if the sequence was expanded at least 5-fold in CFSE-low cells compared with unstimulated cells and had a frequency of at least 0.01% in CFSE-low cells. Repertoire divergence was quantified by Jensen-Shannon divergence calculated from the top 100 TCRbeta sequences ranked by frequency. For samples with multiple sequencing runs, sorting error was corrected separately for each run before the runs were pooled. What TCRdb holds here is the immuneACCESS table cut down to in-frame rearrangements. Part of the clones is not present; checked against another copy, under half of the missing clones reflect an unresolved V gene, and the others are unexplained. The V and J calls and the clone size are those of that table, but D and trimming were determined from the DNA. The sample records 45,000 or so clones, over 85% of which are singletons. The ten largest clonotypes hold 15% to 18% of the sample.

Inclusive of the bounding cysteine and phenylalanine, the CDR3 is 11 residues long. The DNA shown is the 33-base CDR3, in frame from base 1. CDR1 is given as MDHEN and CDR2 as SYDVKM, both from the germline V gene. Cut back by 6 bases and 5 bases, the V and J ends lie 7 bases apart. This record comes from a study of Tregs in tolerant kidney transplant recipients (dated by TCRdb to about 2019). The study in broad terms: Before combined kidney and bone marrow transplantation, this study identified donor-specific regulatory T cells using TCRbeta sequencing and then followed those same cells after transplant. Study-wide findings and limitations: Donor-specific Treg expansion was found to exceed global Treg expansion in tolerant patients, suggesting antigen-driven rather than nonspecific expansion. Although technical replication error seemed to be minimal, the question of biological reproducibility was not addressed directly. PCR primers changed over time for some patients, so nucleotide-level comparison across those patients' samples was not possible. The study was constrained by small patient numbers, and validation of the findings is required in larger populations and under other immunosuppression protocols. Expanding Tregs with activated donor B cells appeared to identify the most biologically relevant and donor-specific TCRbeta repertoire.

Material: CD8+ T cells from blood (PBMCs), obtained 12 months after the transplant. This TCR was sampled from a human patient who received a combined kidney and bone marrow transplant. Following a transplant, a fraction of the T cells may be traceable to the graft donor. Recombination linked TRBV28 to TRBJ2-5; no D gene can be assigned with confidence. The nucleotide sequence is TGTGCCAGCAGCCCCCTGGAGACCCAGTACTTC. It codes for CASSPLETQYF. Reference TRBV28 and TRBJ2-5 proteins supply the regions before and after the CDR3; the full variable domain is: DVKVTQSSRYLVKRTGEKVFLECVQDMDHENMFWYRQDPGLGLRLIYFSYDVKMKEKGDIPEGYSVSREKKERFSLILESASTNQTSMYLCASSPLETQYFGPGTRLLVL.